This passage covers 27 T cell receptor beta chains from one sample sequenced in a study of molecular identifiers for immune sequencing clone quantification. One entry per CDR3 protein, called by TCRdb with MiXCR from the PCR reads. Of 490,000 or so distinct CDR3 sequences in the sample, about 25% were seen once. What was sequenced was naive CD8+ T cells from blood, with Jurkat cell RNA spiked in. Stated subset: FACS-sorted CD8+CD4-CCR7+CD45RA+ naive T cells. Receptors were obtained from a human donor in good health. Some libraries in this study had Jurkat cell RNA spiked in.

The gene calls are TRBV6-5 and TRBJ1-3; D unresolved. V was cut by 6 bases and J by 0 bases, with 3 bases left in between. This CDR3 contains 12 residues. CDR1 MNHEY and CDR2 SVGAGI come from the germline V gene. The CDR3 is CASRSSGNTIYF. CDR3 sequence (DNA): TGTGCCAGCAGGAGCTCTGGAAACACCATATATTTT.

V and J are TRBV11-1 and TRBJ2-1; 9 nucleotides agree with TRBD2. This CDR3 has 15 amino acids. Germline V gives CDR1 SGHAT, CDR2 FQDESV (reference sequence). The junction had 6 bases not matched to a gene; V was cut back by 1 base and J by 8 bases. The DNA of the CDR3 is TGTGCCAGCAGCTTAGTACCTAGCGGGATATATGAGCAGTTCTTC. Its protein product is CASSLVPSGIYEQFF.

The rearrangement uses TRBV6-5 and TRBJ1-2; D uncertain. Germline loops: CDR1 MNHEY, CDR2 SVGAGI. The CDR3 totals 17 residues. Trimming took off 2 bases at V and 2 bases at J, with 18 bases between the two ends. CDR3 coding DNA: TGTGCCAGCAGTTACGTACCCCAACCGACGGACAACTATGGCTACACCTTC. Protein: CASSYVPQPTDNYGYTF.

This clonotype showed up just a few times. This chain links TRBV18 with TRBJ2-7, with 8 nucleotides matching TRBD1. This CDR3 is built from 14 residues. V dropped 5 bases and J dropped 4; count of bases not matched to a gene: 7. Germline lookup yields CDR1 KGHSH and CDR2 LQKENI. In DNA form, the CDR3 reads TGTGCCAGCTCAGAAGACAGGGGAGTGTACGAGCAGTACTTC. Protein: CASSEDRGVYEQYF.

This clonotype was seen more than once but under ten times. The chain carries TRBV9 and TRBJ2-3, with 8 bases that match TRBD1. V shed 4 bases, J shed 0 bases, and the junction held 4 bases outside the gene matches. The CDR3 loop spans 15 amino acids. CDR1 is SGDLS and CDR2 is YYNGEE in the germline V gene. The CDR3 nucleotides read TGTGCCAGCAGCAACCGGGACAGGAGCACAGATACGCAGTATTTT. Translating gives CASSNRDRSTDTQYF.

This clonotype has a count of ten or more. The chain has TRBV2 and TRBJ2-1, with a possible D match to TRBD1 (5 bases). The CDR3 totals 11 residues. Germline CDR1 SNHLY, CDR2 FYNNEI. The ends were cut back, 9 bases at V and 15 bases at J, with 18 bases in the middle. The CDR3 region has the DNA TGTGCCAGGAGACAGTTGGGGTTACGGTTCTTC. Its protein product is CARRQLGLRFF.

As regards this clonotype: One junction end disagrees with the germline gene, perhaps due to a read error. The gene calls are TRBV2 and TRBJ2-7; possibly TRBD2 for D (5 bases). Germline V gives CDR1 SNHLY, CDR2 FYNNEI. The CDR3 contains 18 residues. CDR3 residues: CASSEAPHPGSGAYEQCF. CDR3 nucleotide sequence: TGTGCCAGCAGTGAAGCCCCCCACCCGGGGAGCGGCGCCTACGAGCAGTGCTTC.

This clonotype was picked up one time. The junction does not match germline at one end; this may be a read error. The chain employs TRBV4-1 and TRBJ2-3, with 9 bases fitting TRBD2. The CDR3 covers 18 residues. CDR1 and CDR2 from the germline V gene are MGHRA and YSYEKL. This CDR3 reads CARSPGGASGGYADTQYF. CDR3 bases: TGCGCCCGCAGCCCAGGGGGGGCAAGCGGGGGGTATGCAGATACGCAGTATTTT.

This clonotype was picked up a small number of times. The V call is TRBV4-1, the J call TRBJ2-3; 11 nucleotides align to TRBD2. Germline CDR1 is MGHRA and CDR2 is YSYEKL. The CDR3 has 14 amino acids. With 6 bases clipped from V and 5 bases from J, the junction kept 4 bases outside the gene matches. Written as DNA, the CDR3 is TGCGCCAGCAGGCAACTAGCGGGAGAAGATACGCAGTATTTT. Its translation: CASRQLAGEDTQYF.

This clonotype was seen only a few times. CDR3 sequence reads: CASSRDRDLSYEQYF. In nucleotides, the CDR3 is TGTGCCAGCAGCCGAGACAGGGACCTTTCCTACGAGCAGTACTTC. The J gene is TRBJ2-7, the V gene TRBV7-9; 7 bases match TRBD1. This CDR3 contains 15 residues. Trimming removed 5 bases from V and 1 base from J; junction bases left unmatched: 8. The germline V gene encodes CDR1 SEHNR and CDR2 FQNEAQ (reference sequence).

The rearrangement uses TRBV21-1 and TRBJ2-2; TRBD1, the D gene given by the table, was not confirmed from the DNA. TRBV21-1 is labeled a pseudogene. The CDR3 totals 16 residues. The CDR3 loop reads CASNATTGWNTGELFF. The CDR3 DNA sequence: TGTGCCAGCAACGCTACGACAGGATGGAACACCGGGGAGCTGTTTTTT.

This clonotype came up a few times. V usage is TRBV5-6 and J usage is TRBJ1-2, with D uncertain. The CDR3 is made up of 14 amino acids. Trimming took off 0 bases at V and 3 bases at J, with 9 bases between the two ends. The germline V gene has CDR1 SGHDT and CDR2 YYEEEE. CDR3: CASSLGTAHYGYTF. The CDR3 region has the DNA TGTGCCAGCAGCTTGGGGACGGCGCACTATGGCTACACCTTC. Supplemented by reference TRBV5-6 and TRBJ1-2, the full variable domain reads DAGVTQSPTHLIKTRGQQVTLRCSPKSGHDTVSWYQQALGQGPQFIFQYYEEEERQRGNFPDRFSGHQFPNYSSELNVNALLLGDSALYLCASSLGTAHYGYTFGSGTRLTVV.

This clonotype was counted between two and nine times. This chain connects TRBV6-2 or TRBV6-3 to TRBJ1-5, with 7 nucleotides matching TRBD1. With 1 base clipped from V and 4 bases from J, the junction kept 16 bases outside the gene matches. The CDR3 is 19 amino acids. Germline V CDR1 and CDR2: MNHEY, SVGEGT. The CDR3 DNA reads TGTGCCAGCAGTTACTATCCGGCAGGGGGTGTTTTTGTGAATCAGCCCCAGCATTTT. This gives the protein CASSYYPAGGVFVNQPQHF.

Concerning this clonotype itself: The conserved final phenylalanine or tryptophan is absent from the CDR3, which likely points to a read error. The chain recombines TRBV7-9 with TRBJ1-2, with D unresolved. CDR1 is SEHNR and CDR2 is FQNEAQ in the germline V gene (reference sequence). This CDR3 comprises 14 residues. Trimming left V 4 bases short and J 4 bases short, with 13 bases between. Here the CDR3 DNA reads TGTGCCAGCAGCTCCCTCCCGTTCCCCTATGGCTACACCTTG. This translates into CASSSLPFPYGYTL.

There are many counts of this clonotype. CDR3 region: CSARDGDLAKNIQYF. In nucleotides, the CDR3 is TGCAGTGCTAGAGATGGGGATCTAGCCAAAAACATTCAGTACTTC. The rearrangement uses TRBV20-1 and TRBJ2-4; D ambiguous. Germline V gene lookup returns CDR1 DFQATT and CDR2 SNEGSKA (reference sequence). This CDR3 has 15 residues. The V end lost 0 bases, the J end lost 0 bases, and 9 bases lay between the germline ends.

A few counts support this clonotype. The chain carries TRBV6-2 or TRBV6-3 and TRBJ2-7; perhaps TRBD1 as D (6 bases). This CDR3 region has 14 residues. The ends were cut back, 7 bases at V and 7 bases at J, with 20 bases in the middle. Germline assignment: CDR1 MNHEY and CDR2 SVGEGT. The CDR3 protein is CASNNGQFAGEQYF. CDR3 DNA sequence: TGTGCCAGCAATAATGGACAGTTCGCTGGGGAGCAGTACTTC.

A remark on this clonotype: An end of the junction does not agree with germline; a read error may underlie this. The chain is built from TRBV4-3 and TRBJ2-3; a weak D match, TRBD2 (6 bases). This CDR3 has 18 residues. From germline, CDR1 is LGHNA and CDR2 YSLEER. CDR3 bases: TGCGACAGCAGCCAAGATAGGTTGGTTGGAGGGAGCACAGATACGCAGTATTTT. Amino acid sequence: CDSSQDRLVGGSTDTQYF.

This clonotype has ten or more counts. The chain couples TRBV12-3 or TRBV12-4 to TRBJ1-5; D gene ambiguous. The CDR3 consists of 14 residues. V lost 0 bases and J 7 bases, leaving 10 bases between the germline ends. CDR3 coding DNA: TGTGCCAGCAGTTTAGCGTCTAGGGTCCAGCCCCAGCATTTT. This sequence encodes CASSLASRVQPQHF.

The chain couples TRBV19 to TRBJ2-7; maybe TRBD1 (5 bases). V was shortened by 5 bases and J by 6 bases, with 11 bases between the two germline ends. From germline, CDR1 is LNHDA and CDR2 SQIVND (reference sequence). This CDR3 has 12 amino acids. The CDR3 DNA reads as TGTGCCAGTAGTTTCCAGGGAAGCGAGCAGTACTTC. Translating gives CASSFQGSEQYF.

This sequence joins TRBV6-1 and TRBJ2-3; TRBD2 matches at 7 bases. The V and J ends lost 8 bases and 4 bases, in that order; junction bases with no gene match: 12. This CDR3 contains 15 residues. Germline CDR1 MNHNS, CDR2 SASEGT. CDR3 bases: TGTGCCAGCGCTTCTAGCGGCTCGATGCCAGATACGCAGTATTTT. This sequence encodes CASASSGSMPDTQYF.

This clonotype was seen ten or more times. The chain joins TRBV7-9 to TRBJ2-7, with D maybe TRBD2 (6 bases). The CDR3 is 15 residues long. The V end was cut by 5 bases, the J end by 3 bases, with 17 bases between. CDR1 and CDR2 (germline): SEHNR, FQNEAQ (reference sequence). CDR3 sequence (DNA): TGTGCCAGCAGCCTGTCCGGGACTGTGGGCTACGAGCAGTACTTC. It is translated as CASSLSGTVGYEQYF.

This clonotype was picked up a small number of times. The chain's CDR3 is CASSQHPGQGADTEAFF. In nucleotides, the CDR3 is TGTGCCAGCAGCCAACATCCGGGCCAGGGGGCGGACACTGAAGCTTTCTTT. The chain uses TRBV3-1 and TRBJ1-1, with TRBD1 matching over 8 bases. Germline V gene sequence: CDR1 LGHDT, CDR2 YNNKEL (reference sequence). The V segment lost 2 bases and the J segment 3 bases; nucleotides outside the gene matches: 11. The CDR3 loop spans 17 amino acids.

This clonotype was seen many times. The V call is TRBV7-8, the J call TRBJ2-5, with 8 positions matching TRBD2. Germline assignment: CDR1 SGHVS and CDR2 FQNEAQ. This CDR3 comprises 16 residues. V shed 0 bases, J shed 2 bases, and the junction held 5 bases outside the gene matches. CDR3 DNA: TGTGCCAGCAGCTTAGCGCTGCGGGGGGCACAAGAGACCCAGTACTTC. As protein: CASSLALRGAQETQYF.

Comments on this clonotype: This may stem from a read error, because a much larger clone lies one nucleotide away. This chain joins TRBV7-2 and TRBJ1-1; D gene unclear. V lost 2 bases and J 5 bases, leaving 9 bases between the germline ends. The CDR3 spans 13 residues. The germline CDR1 and CDR2 sequences are SGHTA and FQGNSA. Written as DNA, the CDR3 is TGTGCCAGCAGCTTATTCGGTTGTACTGAAGCTTTCTTT. Protein: CASSLFGCTEAFF.

The chain combines TRBV19 with TRBJ1-5; maybe TRBD1 (6 bases). This CDR3 comprises 12 residues. V was shortened by 6 bases and J by 7 bases, with 10 bases between the two germline ends. CDR1 and CDR2 (germline): LNHDA, SQIVND (reference sequence). The CDR3 here is CASSQGIQPQHF. The CDR3 DNA is TGTGCCAGTAGCCAGGGGATACAGCCCCAGCATTTT.

This chain joins TRBV19 and TRBJ1-5; D remains ambiguous. Trimming cost V 6 bases and J 4 bases, with 10 bases left between them. There are 13 residues in the CDR3. CDR1 and CDR2 (germline): LNHDA, SQIVND (reference sequence). In nucleotides, the CDR3 is TGTGCCAGTAGCCCCCTGGCTAATCAGCCCCAGCATTTT. As protein: CASSPLANQPQHF. Full variable domain (remainder filled in from reference TRBV19 and TRBJ1-5): DGGITQSPKYLFRKEGQNVTLSCEQNLNHDAMYWYRQDPGQGLRLIYYSQIVNDFQKGDIAEGYSVSREKKESFPLTVTSAQKNPTAFYLCASSPLANQPQHFGDGTRLSIL.

The CDR3 bases are TGTGCCAGCAGTGAATCAGGGAGAAGGGATCAGCCCCAGCATTTT. Amino acids: CASSESGRRDQPQHF. This chain joins TRBV6-1 and TRBJ1-5, with a tentative D call TRBD1 (5 bases). This CDR3 contains 15 residues. Trimming took 2 bases from V and 5 from J, leaving 13 bases between them. Germline assignment: CDR1 MNHNS and CDR2 SASEGT.